The present TCR beta chain was sequenced within a study of CD8 T cells in Susac syndrome. Study-level information: Patients with Susac syndrome were therapy-naive, treated with corticosteroids, or treated with intravenous immunoglobulin alone when blood was collected.

Study-wide results and caveats: The CD4+ T cell repertoires that were profiled in Susac syndrome showed no clonal expansion.

TCR beta was sequenced from blood CD8+ and CD4+ T cells. This CDR3 spans 14 amino acids. V was pared by 4 bases and J by 4 bases, with 11 bases between. Germline V gives CDR1 KGHDR, CDR2 SFDVKD. Reverse transcription used roughly 0.5 to 1 ug RNA and random hexamers. Amplification of the TCR beta CDR3 was carried out by immunoSEQ multiplex PCR, which spanned a total of 54 Vbeta and 13 Jbeta segments. TCRdb analysed the immunoSEQ multiplex PCR reads with MiXCR anew, one entry per CDR3 protein. The table shows approximately 180,000 distinct CDR3 sequences, with 91% occurring only once. Comment on this clonotype: The antigen is unknown.

The chain joins TRBV24-1 to TRBJ2-3; D call uncertain. The sequencing sample was made of CD4+ T cells from PBMCs. This clonotype was obtained from a human donor with Susac syndrome. Here the CDR3 DNA reads TGTGCCACCAGTGACACGACTGGTGCAGATACGCAGTATTTT. Protein sequence: CATSDTTGADTQYF.